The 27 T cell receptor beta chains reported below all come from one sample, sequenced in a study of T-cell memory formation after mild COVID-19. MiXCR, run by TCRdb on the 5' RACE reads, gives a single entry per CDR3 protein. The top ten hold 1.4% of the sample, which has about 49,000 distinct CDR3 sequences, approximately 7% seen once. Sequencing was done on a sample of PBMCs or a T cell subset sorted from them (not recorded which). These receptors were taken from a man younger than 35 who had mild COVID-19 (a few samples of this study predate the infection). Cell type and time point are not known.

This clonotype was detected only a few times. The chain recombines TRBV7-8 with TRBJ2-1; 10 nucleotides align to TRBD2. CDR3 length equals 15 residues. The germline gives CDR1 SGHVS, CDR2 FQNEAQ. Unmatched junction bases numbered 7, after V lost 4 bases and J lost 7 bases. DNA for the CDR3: TGTGCCAGCAGCTCGTCTAGCGGGGGACGAAATGAGCAGTTCTTC. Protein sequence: CASSSSSGGRNEQFF. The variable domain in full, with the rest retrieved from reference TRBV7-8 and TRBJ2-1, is GAGVSQSPRYKVAKRGQDVALRCDPISGHVSLFWYQQALGQGPEFLTYFQNEAQLDKSGLPSDRFFAERPEGSVSTLKIQRTQQEDSAVYLCASSSSSGGRNEQFFGPGTRLTVL.

CDR3 sequence (DNA): TGTGCCAGCAGCCAGGAAACAGGAAAACTGTTTTTT. Its protein product is CASSQETGKLFF. The chain is built from TRBV7-9 and TRBJ1-4; weak D call: TRBD1 (5 bases). In germline, CDR1 is SEHNR, CDR2 FQNEAQ (reference sequence). V was clipped by 5 bases and J by 10 bases, with 11 bases between them. This CDR3 contains 12 residues. The full variable domain, its missing parts supplied by reference TRBV7-9 and TRBJ1-4, is DTGVSQNPRHKITKRGQNVTFRCDPISEHNRLYWYRQTLGQGPEFLTYFQNEAQLEKSRLLSDRFSAERPKGSFSTLEIQRTEQGDSAMYLCASSQETGKLFFGSGTQLSVL.

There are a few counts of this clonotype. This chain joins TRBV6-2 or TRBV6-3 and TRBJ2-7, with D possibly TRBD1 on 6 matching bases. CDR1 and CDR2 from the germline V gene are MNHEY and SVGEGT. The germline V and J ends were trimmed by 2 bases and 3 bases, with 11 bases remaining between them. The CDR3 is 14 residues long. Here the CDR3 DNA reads TGTGCCAGCAGTTACGGGGGCAGCCTCTACGAGCAGTACTTC. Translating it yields CASSYGGSLYEQYF.

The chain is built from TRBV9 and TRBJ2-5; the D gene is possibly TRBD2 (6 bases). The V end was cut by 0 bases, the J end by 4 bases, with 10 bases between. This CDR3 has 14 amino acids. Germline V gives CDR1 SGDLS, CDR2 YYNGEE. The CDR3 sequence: CASSVDERVETQYF. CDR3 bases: TGTGCCAGCAGCGTAGACGAGCGGGTAGAGACCCAGTACTTC. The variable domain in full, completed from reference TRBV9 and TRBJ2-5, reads DSGVTQTPKHLITATGQRVTLRCSPRSGDLSVYWYQQSLDQGLQFLIQYYNGEERAKGNILERFSAQQFPDLHSELNLSSLELGDSALYFCASSVDERVETQYFGPGTRLLVL.

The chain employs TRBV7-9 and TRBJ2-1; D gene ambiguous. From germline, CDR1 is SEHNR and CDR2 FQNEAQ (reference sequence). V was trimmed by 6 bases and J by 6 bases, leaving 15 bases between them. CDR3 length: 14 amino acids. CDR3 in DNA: TGTGCCAGCAGTCAACAGTCCTACGGCAATGAGCAGTTCTTC. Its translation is CASSQQSYGNEQFF.

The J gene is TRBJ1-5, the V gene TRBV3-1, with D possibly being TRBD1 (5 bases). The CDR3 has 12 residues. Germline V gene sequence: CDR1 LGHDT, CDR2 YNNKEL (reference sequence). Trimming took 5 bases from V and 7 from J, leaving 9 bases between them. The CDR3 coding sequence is TGTGCCAGCAGCGGGGGGGAACAGCCCCAGCATTTT. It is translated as CASSGGEQPQHF.

CDR3 sequence: CASSPPPGTGASEQYF. CDR3 DNA sequence: TGTGCCAGCAGCCCCCCCCCCGGGACAGGGGCGAGCGAGCAGTACTTC. The chain joins TRBV7-3 to TRBJ2-7, with 10 bases fitting TRBD1. Trimming took 5 bases from V and 6 from J; bases not matched to a gene: 13. In germline, CDR1 is SGHTA, CDR2 FQGTGA. This CDR3 is 16 amino acids long.

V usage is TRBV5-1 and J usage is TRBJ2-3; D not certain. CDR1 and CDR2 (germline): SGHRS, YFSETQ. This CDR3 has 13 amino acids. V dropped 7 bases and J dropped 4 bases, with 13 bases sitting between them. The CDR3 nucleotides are TGCGCCAGCGGTCAGGAATTAGCAGATACGCAGTATTTT. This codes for CASGQELADTQYF.

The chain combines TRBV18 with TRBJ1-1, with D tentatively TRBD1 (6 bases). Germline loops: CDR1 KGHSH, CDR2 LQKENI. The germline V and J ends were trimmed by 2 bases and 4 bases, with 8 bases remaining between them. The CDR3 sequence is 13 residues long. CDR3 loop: CASSPEGGTEAFF. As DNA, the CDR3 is TGTGCCAGCTCACCAGAGGGGGGCACTGAAGCTTTCTTT.

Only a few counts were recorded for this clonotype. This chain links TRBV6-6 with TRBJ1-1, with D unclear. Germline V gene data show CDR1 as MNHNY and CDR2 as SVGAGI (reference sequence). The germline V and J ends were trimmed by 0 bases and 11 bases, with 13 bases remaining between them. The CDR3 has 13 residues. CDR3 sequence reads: CASSYSNSVSAFF. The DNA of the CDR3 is TGTGCCAGCAGTTACTCGAATTCTGTGTCGGCTTTCTTT.

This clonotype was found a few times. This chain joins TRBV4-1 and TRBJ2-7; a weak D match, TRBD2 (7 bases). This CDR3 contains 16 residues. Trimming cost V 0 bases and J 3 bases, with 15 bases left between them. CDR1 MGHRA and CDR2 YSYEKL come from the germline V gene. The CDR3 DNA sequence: TGCGCCAGCAGCCAAGATGAGTCGGGGGGCTACTACGAGCAGTACTTC. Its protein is CASSQDESGGYYEQYF.

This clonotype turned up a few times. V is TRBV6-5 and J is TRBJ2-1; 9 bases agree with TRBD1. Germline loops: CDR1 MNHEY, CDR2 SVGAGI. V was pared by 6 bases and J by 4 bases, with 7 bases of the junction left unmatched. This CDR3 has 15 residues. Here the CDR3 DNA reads TGTGCCAGCAGCCGTCCGGGACAGGGATACAATGAGCAGTTCTTC. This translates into CASSRPGQGYNEQFF.

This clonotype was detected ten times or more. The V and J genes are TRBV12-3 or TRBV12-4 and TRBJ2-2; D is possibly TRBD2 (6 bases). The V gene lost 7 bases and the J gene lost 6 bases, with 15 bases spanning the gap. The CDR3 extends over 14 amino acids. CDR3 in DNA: TGTGCCAGCACCCCGAGCAGGAGGGCCGGGGAGCTGTTTTTT. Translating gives CASTPSRRAGELFF.

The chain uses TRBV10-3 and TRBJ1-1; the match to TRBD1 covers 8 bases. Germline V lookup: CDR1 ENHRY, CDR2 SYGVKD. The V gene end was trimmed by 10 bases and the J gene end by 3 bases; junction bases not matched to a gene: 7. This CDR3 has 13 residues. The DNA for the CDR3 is TGTGCCACCTCACTGGGACAGGACACTGAAGCTTTCTTT. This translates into CATSLGQDTEAFF.

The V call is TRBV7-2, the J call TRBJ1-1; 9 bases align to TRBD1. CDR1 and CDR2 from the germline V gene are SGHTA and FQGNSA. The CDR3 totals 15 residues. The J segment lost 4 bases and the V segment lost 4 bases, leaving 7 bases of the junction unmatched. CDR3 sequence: CASSSLGQGGTEAFF. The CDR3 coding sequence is TGTGCCAGCAGCTCCCTGGGACAGGGAGGCACTGAAGCTTTCTTT. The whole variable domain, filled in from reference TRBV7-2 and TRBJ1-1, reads GAGVSQSPSNKVTEKGKDVELRCDPISGHTALYWYRQSLGQGLEFLIYFQGNSAPDKSGLPSDRFSAERTGGSVSTLTIQRTQQEDSAVYLCASSSLGQGGTEAFFGQGTRLTVV.

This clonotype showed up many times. In nucleotides, the CDR3 is TGTGCCAGTAGTCTGAGCTCAGACAGACCCAAAGAGGGTGAGCAGTTCTTC. Its translation is CASSLSSDRPKEGEQFF. V gene TRBV19 combines with J gene TRBJ2-1; TRBD1 or TRBD2 may be the D gene (5 bases each). The CDR3 covers 17 residues. Germline V CDR1 and CDR2: LNHDA, SQIVND (reference sequence). Trimming stripped 5 bases from V and 9 bases from J, with 26 bases between.

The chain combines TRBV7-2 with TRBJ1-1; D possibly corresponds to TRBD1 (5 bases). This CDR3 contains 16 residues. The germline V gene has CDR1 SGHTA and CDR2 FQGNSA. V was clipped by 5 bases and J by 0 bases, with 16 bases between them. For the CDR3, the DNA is TGTGCCAGCAGCCCTAACGCGGGACTGATGAACACTGAAGCTTTCTTT. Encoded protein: CASSPNAGLMNTEAFF.

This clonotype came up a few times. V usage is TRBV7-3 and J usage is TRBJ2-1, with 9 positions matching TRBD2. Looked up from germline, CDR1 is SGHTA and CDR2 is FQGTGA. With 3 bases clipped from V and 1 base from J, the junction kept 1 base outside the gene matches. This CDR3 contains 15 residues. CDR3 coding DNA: TGTGCCAGCAGCTTGGGACTAGCATCCTACAATGAGCAGTTCTTC. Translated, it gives CASSLGLASYNEQFF.

CDR3 nucleotide sequence: TGCGCCAGCAGCCAAGGGACAGAAGAGACCCAGTACTTC. It codes for CASSQGTEETQYF. The chain employs TRBV4-3 and TRBJ2-5, with D perhaps TRBD1 (6 bases). Germline lookup yields CDR1 LGHNA and CDR2 YSLEER. Trimming shortened V by 1 base and J by 3 bases, and 6 bases separated the two germline ends. The CDR3 runs to 13 residues.

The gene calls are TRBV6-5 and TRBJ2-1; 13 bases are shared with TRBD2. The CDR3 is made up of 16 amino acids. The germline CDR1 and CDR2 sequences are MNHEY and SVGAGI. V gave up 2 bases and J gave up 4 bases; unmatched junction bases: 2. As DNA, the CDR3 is TGTGCCAGCAGTTACACGGGACTAGCGGGGTACAATGAGCAGTTCTTC. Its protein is CASSYTGLAGYNEQFF.

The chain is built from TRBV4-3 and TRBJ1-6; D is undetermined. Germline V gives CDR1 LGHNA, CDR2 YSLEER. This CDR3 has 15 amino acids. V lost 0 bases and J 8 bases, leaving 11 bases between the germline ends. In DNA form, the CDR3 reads TGCGCCAGCAGCCAAGACCATACAGCTTATTCACCCCTCCACTTT. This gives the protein CASSQDHTAYSPLHF.

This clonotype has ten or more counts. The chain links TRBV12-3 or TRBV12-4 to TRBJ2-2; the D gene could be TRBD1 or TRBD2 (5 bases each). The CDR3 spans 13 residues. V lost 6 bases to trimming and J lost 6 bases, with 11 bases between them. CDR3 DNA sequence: TGTGCCAGCAGCGTCTGGGGGTCCGGGGAGCTGTTTTTT. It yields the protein CASSVWGSGELFF.

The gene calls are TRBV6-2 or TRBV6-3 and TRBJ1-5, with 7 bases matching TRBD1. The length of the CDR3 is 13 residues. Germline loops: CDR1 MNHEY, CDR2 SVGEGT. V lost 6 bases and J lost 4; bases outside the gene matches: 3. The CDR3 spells CASSPQGNQPQHF. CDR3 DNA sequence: TGTGCCAGCAGCCCACAGGGGAATCAGCCCCAGCATTTT.

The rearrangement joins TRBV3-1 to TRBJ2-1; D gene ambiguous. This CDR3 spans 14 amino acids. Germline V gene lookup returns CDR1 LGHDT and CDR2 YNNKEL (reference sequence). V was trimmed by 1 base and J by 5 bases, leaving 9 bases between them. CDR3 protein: CASSQVYTNNEQFF. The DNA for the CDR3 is TGTGCCAGCAGCCAAGTGTATACAAACAATGAGCAGTTCTTC.

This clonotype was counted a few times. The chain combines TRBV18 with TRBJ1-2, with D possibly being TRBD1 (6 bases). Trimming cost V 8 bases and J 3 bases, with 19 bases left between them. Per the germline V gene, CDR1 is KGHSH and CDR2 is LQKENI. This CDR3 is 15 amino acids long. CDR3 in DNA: TGTGCCAGCACAATAAACCAGGGGTGGCACTATGGCTACACCTTC. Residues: CASTINQGWHYGYTF.

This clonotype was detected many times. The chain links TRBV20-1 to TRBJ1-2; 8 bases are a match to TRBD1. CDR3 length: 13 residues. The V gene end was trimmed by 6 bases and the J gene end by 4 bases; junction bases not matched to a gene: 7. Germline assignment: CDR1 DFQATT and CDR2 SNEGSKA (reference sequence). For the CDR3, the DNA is TGCAGTGCCCTCAACAGGGGGGGCTATGGCTACACCTTC. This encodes CSALNRGGYGYTF.

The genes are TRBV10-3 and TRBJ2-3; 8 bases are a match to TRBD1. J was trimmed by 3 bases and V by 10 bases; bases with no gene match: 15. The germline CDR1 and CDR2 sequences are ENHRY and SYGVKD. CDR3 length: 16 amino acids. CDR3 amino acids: CATTLDRALTTDTQYF. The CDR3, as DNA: TGTGCCACCACCCTGGACAGGGCCCTAACTACAGATACGCAGTATTTT.